This entry is about one T cell receptor (beta chain). Its antigen is currently unknown. These data come from a study of prognosis after radiotherapy for stage I lung cancer. Study-level findings and limits: Among expanded TCR clones, tumor specificity was not determined. Median unique TCR clone counts of around 10,000 versus 6,900 showed a fall after stereotactic body radiation therapy. TRBV and TRBJ gene usage reportedly differed between patients with and without metastases.

In germline, CDR1 is LGHNA, CDR2 YSLEER. CDR3 length: 14 amino acids. The ends lost 4 bases at V and 7 bases at J; junction bases unmatched: 9. The TCR beta CDR3 region was amplified from genomic DNA, with two rounds of multiplex PCR being used for the amplification. Gene-specific TRBV and TRBJ primers were used in PCR round one. TCRdb passed the multiplex PCR reads through MiXCR, listing each CDR3 protein once. Of 15,000 to 20,000 distinct CDR3 sequences in the sample, roughly 53% were seen once. The sequence was collected from a donor aged 50 or older with non-small cell lung cancer. The source was PBMCs, collected before or after stereotactic body radiation therapy (not recorded which). This sequence joins TRBV4-3 and TRBJ2-7; 8 bases line up with TRBD2. As DNA, the CDR3 is TGCGCCAGCAGCCCCGACGGACTAGCTAGTGAGCAGTACTTC. Amino acids: CASSPDGLASEQYF.